The T cell receptor (beta chain) described here comes from a study of cytomegalovirus exposure and HLA in healthy donors. Study results and caveats: Sequences of the TCR beta chain were said to predict the HLA-A and HLA-B alleles of most subjects accurately.

Primers included in the PCR were 60 Vbeta and 13 Jbeta primers. Clones were sequenced by immunoSEQ multiplex PCR, and TCRdb holds only the in-frame ones, with some missing. The sample records under 200,000 clones, approximately 88% being singletons. This clone was seen a handful of times. Its antigen is unknown. The CDR3 is 15 amino acids. Germline V gene sequence: CDR1 LNHDA, CDR2 SQIVND (reference sequence). V was pared by 9 bases and J by 2 bases, with 17 bases between. The sequence was collected from a man aged 30-40 years in good health and CMV-seronegative. The sample consisted of PBMCs. The chain is built from TRBV19 and TRBJ2-1, with D maybe TRBD1 (6 bases). The CDR3 region has the DNA TGTGCCAGCAAAACCCTTGGGGGCGCCTACAATGAGCAGTTCTTC. Translation: CASKTLGGAYNEQFF.